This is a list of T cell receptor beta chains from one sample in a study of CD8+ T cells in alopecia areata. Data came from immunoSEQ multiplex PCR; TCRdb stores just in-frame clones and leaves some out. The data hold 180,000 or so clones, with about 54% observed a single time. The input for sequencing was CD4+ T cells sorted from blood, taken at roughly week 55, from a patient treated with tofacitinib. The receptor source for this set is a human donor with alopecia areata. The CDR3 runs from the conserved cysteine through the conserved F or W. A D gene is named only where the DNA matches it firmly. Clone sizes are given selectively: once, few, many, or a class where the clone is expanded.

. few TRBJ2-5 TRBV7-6 TGTGCCAGCAGTCCTACGATCAATTACCAAGAGACCCAGTACTTC CASSPTINYQETQYF
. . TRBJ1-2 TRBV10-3 TGTGCCATCAGTGACCTTCGGCCAGGGCCTAACTATGGCTACACCTTC CAISDLRPGPNYGYTF
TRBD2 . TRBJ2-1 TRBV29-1 TGCAGCGTAACGGGACTAGCGGGGGAGAATGAGCAGTTCTTC CSVTGLAGENEQFF
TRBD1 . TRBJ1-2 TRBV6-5 TGTGCCAGCAGTTACTCGAATCCCGGGACAGGGCATGGCTACACCTTC CASSYSNPGTGHGYTF
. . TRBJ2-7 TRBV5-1 TGCGCCAGCAGCTTGGAAGGTGGGCAGTACTTC CASSLEGGQYF
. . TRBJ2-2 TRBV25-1 TGTGCCAGTGCAGACCCGAACACCGGGGAGCTGTTTTTT CASADPNTGELFF
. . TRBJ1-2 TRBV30 TGTGCCTGGAGTGTACGAATGAGGGACGGCTACACCTTC CAWSVRMRDGYTF
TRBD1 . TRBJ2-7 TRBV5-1 TGCGCCAGCAGCTTGGAGACAGGGGTAGGCGAGCAGTACTTC CASSLETGVGEQYF
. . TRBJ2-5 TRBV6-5 TGTGCCAGCAGGCTGACCACAGGGAGGATAGAGACCCAGTACTTC CASRLTTGRIETQYF
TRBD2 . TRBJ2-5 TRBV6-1 TGTGCCAGCAGTGAAGTATTTGCGGGGGGTGGACAAGAGACCCAGTACTTC CASSEVFAGGGQETQYF
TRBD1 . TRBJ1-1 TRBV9 TGTGCCAGCAGCGGGGACAGCCAAAGAGGTGAAGCTTTCTTT CASSGDSQRGEAFF
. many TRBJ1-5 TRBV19 TGTGCCAGTAGGAGGGCGGCACCGGCTGCGGGCAGCAATCAGCCCCAGCATTTT CASRRAAPAAGSNQPQHF
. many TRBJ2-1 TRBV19 TGTGCCAGTAGTATAGTAACTTACGGGGTTGAGCAGTTCTTC CASSIVTYGVEQFF
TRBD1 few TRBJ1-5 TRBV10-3 TGTGCCATCAGTGCAGACCGGGACAGGGGAGATCAGCCCCAGCATTTT CAISADRDRGDQPQHF
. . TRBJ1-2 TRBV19 TGTGCCAGTAGTATTAAGGGAGGAGCTGGCTACACCTTC CASSIKGGAGYTF
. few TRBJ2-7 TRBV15 TGTGCCACCGGGGCGGGGACCTCCTACGAGCAGTACTTC CATGAGTSYEQYF
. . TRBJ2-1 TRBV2 TGTGCCAGCAGTCGGGACTGGGGGCGGGGTGAGCAGTTCTTC CASSRDWGRGEQFF
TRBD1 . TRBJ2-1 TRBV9 TGTGCCAGCAGCGTGCGCACAGGGGTGCTTAGTGTGCAGTTCTTC CASSVRTGVLSVQFF
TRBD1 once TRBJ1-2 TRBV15 TGTGCCACCAGCAGGGACAGGGGTTTTAGTGGCTACACCTTC CATSRDRGFSGYTF
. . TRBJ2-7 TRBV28 TGTGCCAGCAGTTCACTGCCCGAGCAGTACTTC CASSSLPEQYF
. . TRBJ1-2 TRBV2 TGTGCCAGCTCCCAAGCAGGGTATGGCTACACCTTC CASSQAGYGYTF
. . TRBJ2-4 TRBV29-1 TGCAGCGTGGGGGGACCCCGGTTGAACATTCAGTACTTC CSVGGPRLNIQYF
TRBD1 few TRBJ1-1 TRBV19 TGTGCCACCGACCGACAGGGGGTTCGCGGCACTGAAGCTTTCTTT CATDRQGVRGTEAFF
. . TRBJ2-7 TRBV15 TGTGCCACCAGCGGGGTATCGGGGGTCGAGCAGTACTTC CATSGVSGVEQYF
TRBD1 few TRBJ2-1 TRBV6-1 TGTGCCAGCAAATCAGACAGGGGGCTCGATGAGCAGTTCTTC CASKSDRGLDEQFF
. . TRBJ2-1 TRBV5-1 TGCGCCAGCAGATCTGAGGGGGGCTCCAATGAGCAGTTCTTC CASRSEGGSNEQFF
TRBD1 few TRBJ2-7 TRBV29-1 TGCAGCGTCACAGGGGTGGTCTATTACGAGCAGTACTTC CSVTGVVYYEQYF
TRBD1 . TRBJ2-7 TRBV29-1 TGCAGCGTTGCTCCGAACAGGGGCTACGAGCAGTACTTC CSVAPNRGYEQYF
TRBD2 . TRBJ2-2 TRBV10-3 TGTGCCATCAGCCTGACTAGCGGGTATTCTAACACCGGGGAGCTGTTTTTT CAISLTSGYSNTGELFF
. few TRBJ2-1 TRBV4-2 TGTGCCAGCAGCCGAGAAACAGGGTTCCAGTTCTTC CASSRETGFQFF
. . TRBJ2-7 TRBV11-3 TGTGCCAGCAGCCCCAGTTGGGGGAGCACCTCCTACGAGCAGTACTTC CASSPSWGSTSYEQYF
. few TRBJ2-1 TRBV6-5 TGTGCCAGCAGTTACGGTTTCAGTGAGCAGTTCTTC CASSYGFSEQFF
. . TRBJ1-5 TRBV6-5 TGTGCCAGCAGTTACTCCCATTTGCAGCCCCAGCATTTT CASSYSHLQPQHF
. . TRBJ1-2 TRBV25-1 TGTGCCAGCAGGGCCCCCGGAGTCTATGGCTACACCTTC CASRAPGVYGYTF
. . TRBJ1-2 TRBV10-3 TGTGCCATCAGGGGTGCGGACAGATCGAACTATGGCTACACCTTC CAIRGADRSNYGYTF
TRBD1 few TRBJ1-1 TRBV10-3 TGTGCCATCAGTGGGGACAGGGGGAACACTGAAGCTTTCTTT CAISGDRGNTEAFF
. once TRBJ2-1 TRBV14 TGTGCCAGCAGCCAATTGTGGGGGCGCACTAACAATGAGCAGTTCTTC CASSQLWGRTNNEQFF
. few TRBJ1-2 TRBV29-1 TGCAGCGTTGAATGGGCGGGGGGACGGAACTATGGCTACACCTTC CSVEWAGGRNYGYTF
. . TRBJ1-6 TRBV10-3 TGTGCCATCAGTGAGAGGGTGCCTGGCCTAGGTTCACCCCTCCACTTT CAISERVPGLGSPLHF
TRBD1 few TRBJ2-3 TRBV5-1 TGCGCCAGCAGCTTACGGACAGGGGAGGAGGATACGCAGTATTTT CASSLRTGEEDTQYF
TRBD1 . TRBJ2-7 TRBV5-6 TGTGCCAGCAGCTGGACTTGGGACAGTTTGAGGTACGAGCAGTACTTC CASSWTWDSLRYEQYF
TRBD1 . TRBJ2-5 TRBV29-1 TGCAGCGCAAGAACAGGGGCACAAGAGACCCAGTACTTC CSARTGAQETQYF
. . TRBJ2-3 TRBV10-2 TGCGCCAGCAGCCCCTTTAAATCTAGCACAGATACGCAGTATTTT CASSPFKSSTDTQYF
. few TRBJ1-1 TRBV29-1 TGCAGCGTGCAGGGAGGGTCTGAAGCTTTCTTT CSVQGGSEAFF
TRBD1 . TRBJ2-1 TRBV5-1 TGCGCCAGCAGCTCCCGGACAGGGGCGGCCAATGAGCAGTTCTTC CASSSRTGAANEQFF
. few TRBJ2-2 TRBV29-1 TGCAGCGTAGAAAGGGGGGTAGGCACCGGGGAGCTGTTTTTT CSVERGVGTGELFF
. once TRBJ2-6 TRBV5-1 TGCGCCAGCAGCTTGTGGGGTGCTGGGGCCAACGTCCTGACTTTC CASSLWGAGANVLTF